This note documents a single T cell receptor (beta chain) sequence. Sequenced by immunoSEQ multiplex PCR; TCRdb stores in-frame clones only, minus some. The sample holds around 21,000 clones; roughly four fifths are singletons and the top ten take around 52%. This sample stems from a study of sequential checkpoint blockade in melanoma. CDR1 MNHEY and CDR2 SVGAGI come from the germline V gene. CDR3 length equals 15 residues. With 2 bases removed from V and 0 bases from J, the gap between germline ends came to 11 bases. The treatment: randomized to nivolumab then ipilimumab (arm A) or the reverse (arm B).

The chain uses TRBV6-5 and TRBJ2-7, with D tentatively TRBD1 (5 bases). This sample comprised CD8+ T cells sorted from blood (inferred from file names), obtained from a patient given nivolumab and ipilimumab in sequence. This TCR derives from a human donor with melanoma. The CDR3 spells CASSYRGFTSYEQYF. CDR3 sequence (DNA): TGTGCCAGCAGTTACAGGGGATTTACCTCCTACGAGCAGTACTTC.